Detailed here is one T cell receptor beta chain. The antigen remains unidentified. V was cut by 5 bases and J by 2 bases, with 16 bases left in between. The germline V gene has CDR1 MNHNY and CDR2 SVGAGI (reference sequence). This CDR3 is 15 amino acids long. This specimen comes from a study of shared clonotypes between healthy human individuals. Several immunoSEQ plates held equal portions of the genomic DNA taken from each subset. The repertoire was sequenced with immunoSEQ multiplex PCR; TCRdb's copy has only in-frame clones and lacks some. This table has some 2,000,000 clones, roughly 94% appearing once. Findings of the study overall: Estimated richness was generally greater in naive than memory subsets.

CD45RO negativity and positive selection for CCR7 defined naive CD8 cells, a population that excluded terminally differentiated effector memory CD45RA+ cells. This clonotype was obtained from a man aged 18 to 29 in good health. Material for sequencing was naive CD8+ T cells sorted from blood. This sequence joins TRBV6-6 and TRBJ2-7; D is possibly TRBD1 (5 bases). Here the CDR3 reads CASSPSADTTYEQYF. The CDR3 region has the DNA TGTGCCAGCAGTCCTTCGGCGGACACCACCTACGAGCAGTACTTC.